What follows is one T cell receptor beta chain and its context. What it binds is not known. The sample originates from a study of long-term antiretroviral therapy in people with HIV. The study, taken as a whole, reports: The repertoire was dominated at all time points by clones expanded before ART. The study found narrower CDR3 length ranges in HIV repertoires than in controls. Upon ART, diversity increased but remained lower than transplant donor controls.

Trimming stripped 6 bases from V and 0 bases from J, with 23 bases between. The germline gives CDR1 MDHEN, CDR2 SYDVKM. The CDR3 covers 18 residues. At the survey level, the v3.0 immunoSEQ assay was run. Repertoires were generated with immunoSEQ multiplex PCR, while TCRdb's copy carries only in-frame clones and drops some. The sample yields approximately 27,000 clones, approximately 90% seen once. Sequencing used unsorted PBMCs, obtained 1.8 years after starting antiretroviral therapy. This sequence was found in a woman aged 18 to 35 with HIV. This chain joins TRBV28 and TRBJ1-2; D perhaps matches TRBD1 (6 bases). CDR3 protein: CASRSSPGHPEANYGYTF. As DNA, the CDR3 is TGTGCCAGCAGATCTTCCCCGGGACACCCAGAAGCTAACTATGGCTACACCTTC.